This T cell receptor beta chain was identified in a study of radiation and T cells in renal cell carcinoma. Findings and limits, study-wide: Compared with controls, irradiated tumors showed greater TCR clonality.

The protocol was immunoSEQ multiplex PCR, while the TCRdb copy is restricted to in-frame clones and leaves out a portion. The table lists 24,000 or so clones, nearly 60% of them singletons. Germline lookup yields CDR1 MNHNY and CDR2 SVGAGI (reference sequence). Trimming pared 2 bases from V and 2 bases from J, leaving 6 bases between. This CDR3 is 13 amino acids long. Comments on this clone: Antigen specificity is unknown.

The treatment here: treatment-naive control, cytoreductive nephrectomy. Controls were unirradiated tumors from treatment-naive cytoreductive nephrectomy patients. The tumor was a clear cell renal cell carcinoma. Controls included a handful of female and approximately ten male donors, resected 2011 to 2014. This chain connects TRBV6-6 to TRBJ1-1; D is uncertain. The sequencing here drew on tumor tissue, taken from a patient whose treatment was nephrectomy without radiotherapy. This sequence originates from a man aged 40-50 years with renal cell carcinoma. Here the CDR3 reads CASSYGSNTEAFF. Here the CDR3 DNA reads TGTGCCAGCAGTTACGGGAGTAACACTGAAGCTTTCTTT.